Below are 8 T cell receptor beta chains sequenced from a single sample in a study of human T cells and chemical hapten exposure (dated by TCRdb to the early 2020s). The time point label for this specimen denotes: pre-sensitization, week 0. The treatment or condition label, read with the paper, signifies: therapeutic diphenylcyclopropenone sensitization with weekly scalp DPC. The library was produced with RACE. TCRdb records NextSeq 500 as the sequencer. TCRdb cleaned the public reads at Q25 with fastp, built clones with MiXCR and kept in-frame beta chains. Rows merge per CDR3 protein into single entries with the most common DNA and genes. This sample comprises around 56,000 distinct CDR3 sequences, roughly a tenth of them detected only once. The ten largest clonotypes hold 8% to 10% of the sample. Sample: whole blood, taken in connection with sensitization to the hapten diphenylcyclopropenone (DPC). The receptors shown here come from a man aged 40-50 years with alopecia areata. Some clones in this sample may be carry-over from other donors' samples.

Written as DNA, the CDR3 is TGTGCCAGCAGCCCGCGGGACACCGAGTATGGCTACACCTTC. Translation gives CASSPRDTEYGYTF. The V gene is TRBV7-6, the J gene TRBJ1-2; D is perhaps TRBD1 (6 bases). Trimming took off 5 bases at V and 5 bases at J, with 15 bases between the two ends. The CDR3 runs to 14 residues. Per germline, CDR1 SGHVS and CDR2 FNYEAQ. The whole variable domain, remainder taken from reference TRBV7-6 and TRBJ1-2, is GAGVSQSPRYKVTKRGQDVALRCDPISGHVSLYWYRQALGQGPEFLTYFNYEAQQDKSGLPNDRFSAERPEGSISTLTIQRTEQRDSAMYRCASSPRDTEYGYTFGSGTRLTVV.

The rearrangement links TRBV7-7 to TRBJ2-3; D is possibly TRBD1 (6 bases). Germline lookup yields CDR1 SSHAT and CDR2 FNYEAQ (reference sequence). This CDR3 has 13 residues. The V end was cut by 5 bases, the J end by 5 bases, with 11 bases between. In DNA form, the CDR3 reads TGTGCCAGCAGCATACAGGGTGGAGATACGCAGTATTTT. Translated: CASSIQGGDTQYF.

The chain employs TRBV5-1 and TRBJ2-5; the match to TRBD2 covers 11 bases. This CDR3 comprises 13 residues. The V and J ends lost 5 bases and 5 bases, in that order; junction bases with no gene match: 2. CDR1 is SGHRS, CDR2 YFSETQ, per germline. The DNA of the CDR3 is TGCGCCAGCAGGACTAGCGGGACGGAGACCCAGTACTTC. This codes for CASRTSGTETQYF.

Only a few counts were recorded for this clonotype. The chain joins TRBV5-6 to TRBJ2-5, with D tentatively TRBD1 (6 bases). Trimming pared 3 bases from V and 3 bases from J, leaving 9 bases between. This CDR3 has 13 residues. Germline loops: CDR1 SGHDT, CDR2 YYEEEE. In nucleotides, the CDR3 is TGTGCCAGCAGCTCCGGACAGAAAGAGACCCAGTACTTC. Translating it yields CASSSGQKETQYF.

The chain employs TRBV29-1 and TRBJ2-5, with D unresolved. Trimming pared 5 bases from V and 3 bases from J, leaving 10 bases between. CDR1 and CDR2 (germline): SQVTM, ANQGSEA. This CDR3 has 12 amino acids. The CDR3 sequence: CSVYFIEETQYF. For the CDR3, the DNA is TGCAGCGTTTATTTCATTGAAGAGACCCAGTACTTC.

This clonotype was detected only a few times. This chain uses TRBV5-4 with TRBJ1-2; TRBD1 is a possible D gene (6 bases). The CDR3 loop spans 15 amino acids. V shed 4 bases and J shed 2 bases, with 15 bases lying between them. Germline V CDR1 and CDR2: SGHNT, YYREEE (reference sequence). The CDR3 loop reads CASSEGGAANYGYTF. CDR3 DNA: TGTGCCAGCAGCGAAGGGGGGGCTGCGAACTATGGCTACACCTTC.

This clonotype occurred many times. V usage is TRBV5-1 and J usage is TRBJ2-5; D tentatively fits TRBD1 or TRBD2 (5 bases each). The V gene's germline CDR1 is SGHRS and CDR2 YFSETQ. V dropped 0 bases and J dropped 5 bases, with 11 bases sitting between them. The CDR3 is 14 amino acids. CDR3 region: CASSLATGHETQYF. Here the CDR3 DNA reads TGCGCCAGCAGCTTGGCCACGGGGCACGAGACCCAGTACTTC. Full variable domain (outside the CDR3, taken from reference TRBV5-1 and TRBJ2-5): KAGVTQTPRYLIKTRGQQVTLSCSPISGHRSVSWYQQTPGQGLQFLFEYFSETQRNKGNFPGRFSGRQFSNSRSEMNVSTLELGDSALYLCASSLATGHETQYFGPGTRLLVL.

The V call is TRBV20-1, the J call TRBJ2-3; tentative D call: TRBD1 (6 bases). Per germline, CDR1 DFQATT and CDR2 SNEGSKA (reference sequence). The V end lost 6 bases, the J end lost 2 bases, and 24 bases lay between the germline ends. The CDR3 covers 17 residues. The chain's CDR3 is CSAIRGQNSYNTDTQYF. In DNA, the CDR3 is TGCAGTGCCATAAGAGGACAGAATTCCTATAACACAGATACGCAGTATTTT.